This note documents a single T cell receptor beta chain sequence. Its target antigen remains unknown. No much larger clone is present one base from it, and per-base qualities are unavailable. These data are taken from a study of T cells in Graves' hyperthyroidism and ophthalmopathy (dated by TCRdb to about 2019). Describing the broader study: Peripheral blood was sampled at the time of initial diagnosis, prior to any treatment. To identify distinguishing TCR V-J signatures, a discovery cohort of about a hundred patients was used, comprising 40 to 45 with Graves' ophthalmopathy and some 57 with stable Graves' hyperthyroidism. Prospective prediction of ophthalmopathy was tested in an independent validation cohort consisting of 18 to 20 hyperthyroidism patients and approximately 16 patients who later progressed to ophthalmopathy. For training and testing, the 100 or so patients in the discovery cohort were randomly divided in a 7:3 ratio. In several Graves' hyperthyroidism patients, the study also compared T-cell repertoires from thyroid tissue with T-cell repertoires from blood. Following sampling, methimazole starting at 30 mg daily was given to hyperthyroidism patients, and high-dose intravenous methylprednisolone was given to ophthalmopathy patients. According to the paper, TCR Vbeta CDR3 sequencing was carried out on around 140 peripheral blood samples, which came from fewer than 50 ophthalmopathy, 70 to 80 hyperthyroidism and around 17 progressor patients. Overall results and qualifications from the work: Ophthalmopathy was separated from stable hyperthyroidism by a 13 V-J signature model, with approximately 89% sensitivity and roughly 81% specificity obtained in cross-validation and 80%/75% obtained in testing. Sample size was not statistically predetermined, and investigators were not blinded to group allocation. Most expanded thyroid clonotypes (frequency above 0.001) were also detected in blood, a finding suggesting that blood repertoires may reflect thyroid immune responses. During validation, the model predicted progression to ophthalmopathy a median of about 6.3 months ahead of onset, with more than 55% sensitivity and less than 85% specificity.

From cysteine to phenylalanine, the CDR3 is 12 amino acids long. Here the CDR3 DNA is all that survives: 36 bases in frame from base 1. Looking up the germline V gene yields CDR1 SGHRS and CDR2 YFSETQ. A distance of 13 bases separates the germline ends of V and J, which lose 5 bases and 8 bases respectively. Stable Graves' hyperthyroidism was defined as no progression to ophthalmopathy during 18 months of follow-up. Hyperthyroidism patients were newly diagnosed, had a disease duration of under 2 months, and were aged 18 to 65 years. Patients with uncontrolled infections, other autoimmune diseases, pregnancy or lactation were excluded. Clinical symptoms, serum thyroxine and TRAb, thyroid ultrasound, and orbital computed tomography formed the basis for the diagnoses. PBMCs were isolated from 7.5 to 10 ml of fresh peripheral blood by Ficoll-Paque density gradient centrifugation. Total RNA was extracted using Trizol reagent, and RNA quality was assessed on an Agilent 2100 Bioanalyzer.

The TCR beta CDR3 regions were amplified from the RNA transcripts. The TCR CDR3 was subjected to a first round of RT-PCR using the HTBI primer set and the Qiagen OneStep RT-PCR kit. Libraries were constructed in a second round of multiplex PCR, after which size selection and purification were performed. The libraries were sequenced on an Illumina HiSeq2000 using paired-end 100 bp reads. The study's processing was this. SOAPnuke was used to process the raw data, throwing out any read that contained adapters or uncalled bases, had a mean Phred below 15, or lacked an exact constant-primer or identifier match. COPE v1.2.5 was used to merge the high-quality paired reads, and each unique nucleotide sequence was defined as a clonotype. MiTCR v1.1 was used to align the clonotypes against IMGT TRBV, TRBD and TRBJ reference segments. The analysis included only V-J combinations with a frequency above 0.0001, which together covered around 99% of the repertoires. A TCS score was defined as the ratio between F50 (clonal expansion) and ExV (chaos), using BLOSUM62-based TCRdist between CDR3 peptides within each V-J. Welch's t-statistics and random forest reduced fewer than 550 V-J features to under 15, which were used in a naive Bayes classifier (R e1071). The Morisita-Horn index was used to measure how similar the thyroid and blood repertoires were. In-frame beta chains were kept once TCRdb had trimmed the public reads at Q25 with fastp and called clones with MiXCR. Identical CDR3 proteins give one entry, which carries the most common genes and DNA. The V and J calls follow TCRdb's processing rather than the paper's. Counted in this sample were 700,000 to 950,000 distinct CDR3 sequences; approximately 36% of them appeared once. 30% to 40% of the sample belongs to the ten largest clones.

The chain joins TRBV5-1 to TRBJ1-1; no D gene call is confident. The sequence derives from a woman aged 40 to 50 with Graves' hyperthyroidism. The sequenced sample consisted of blood. The DNA sequence reads TGCGCCAGCAGTCCGGCCGGGGTAGAAGCTTTCTTT. Translation gives CASSPAGVEAFF.